This T cell receptor (beta chain) was retrieved from a study of blood T cell repertoires in COVID-19. Study summary: Whether acute or convalescent, the COVID-19 samples came from the United States, Italy and Spain. T cells, B-cell-depleted T cells, or PBMCs provided the cDNA or gDNA that served as material.

The V gene's germline CDR1 is LNHDA and CDR2 SQIVND (reference sequence). The ends lost 9 bases at V and 0 bases at J; junction bases unmatched: 14. The CDR3 spans 17 residues. Per the original methods: The authors estimated nucleated cell counts from reference gene primer amplification. Profiled with immunoSEQ multiplex PCR; TCRdb holds only in-frame clones, not every one. The D gene and trimming were derived from the DNA, and the V and J assignments and clone size from that table. Among 90,000 to 120,000 clones, roughly 90% were seen once, and the ten largest hold about 6.3%. The sequence was collected from a human donor in a cohort sampled during active COVID-19. The V call is TRBV19, the J call TRBJ2-1; 7 bases align to TRBD1. Specimen: peripheral blood. The CDR3 DNA follows: TGTGCCAGCAACAGGGGTTTGGGCGGGTTCTCCTACAATGAGCAGTTCTTC. Residues: CASNRGLGGFSYNEQFF.